Listed below are T cell receptor beta chains from one sample, sequenced in a study of blood T cell repertoires in COVID-19. Profiled with immunoSEQ multiplex PCR; TCRdb holds only in-frame clones, not every one. The repertoire holds around 340,000 clones, with around 83% as singletons. Sequencing was done on a sample of peripheral blood. The receptor source for this set is a man aged 25 to 40 with active or convalescent COVID-19. Both conserved end residues are part of each CDR3. Each record gives: clone size, J gene, V gene, D gene, CDR3 DNA, CDR3 protein. The D gene is left open where the match is weak. The listing skips clone size in some rows; elsewhere it reads once, few, many or a size class.

few | TRBJ2-3 | TRBV15 | TRBD2 | TGTGCCACCAGCAGGGACGGGACTAGGTCAGATACGCAGTATTTT | CATSRDGTRSDTQYF
. | TRBJ1-4 | TRBV7-9 | TRBD1 | TGTGCCAGCAGTTCCACAGGGGATAAACTGTTTTTT | CASSSTGDKLFF
. | TRBJ1-2 | TRBV7-9 | . | TGTGCCAGCAGCTTCACAGGGAAAGCTAACTATGGCTACACCTTC | CASSFTGKANYGYTF
. | TRBJ2-7 | TRBV7-3 | TRBD1 | TGTGCCAGCAGGACAGGGGGCTACGAGCAGTACTTC | CASRTGGYEQYF
. | TRBJ2-2 | TRBV30 | . | TGTGCCTGGAAAAGGCAGGGCACCGGGGAGCTGTTTTTT | CAWKRQGTGELFF
few | TRBJ1-4 | TRBV24-1 | TRBD1 | TGTGCCACCAGTGATGGACAGGGGGCGGAAAAACTGTTTTTT | CATSDGQGAEKLFF
. | TRBJ1-2 | TRBV7-8 | TRBD1 | TGTGCCAGCAGCGCAGGGACAGCTAACTATGGCTACACCTTC | CASSAGTANYGYTF
. | TRBJ1-1 | TRBV7-2 | TRBD1 | TGTGCCAGCAGCTTAGACGGGACAGATACTTTGGGAGCTTTCTTT | CASSLDGTDTLGAFF
. | TRBJ2-2 | TRBV7-2 | . | TGTGCCAGCAGCTTAGTACCTAGCCACGACACCGGGGAGCTGTTTTTT | CASSLVPSHDTGELFF
. | TRBJ2-1 | TRBV9 | . | TGTGCCAGCAGCACCTCACTAGGAGTAGGTGAGCAGTTCTTC | CASSTSLGVGEQFF
. | TRBJ1-2 | TRBV6-1 | TRBD1 | TGTGCCAGCAGTGAGAGGTTGAGGACAGGAGGCTACACCTTC | CASSERLRTGGYTF
. | TRBJ2-4 | TRBV6-2/TRBV6-3 | TRBD1 | TGTGCCAGCAGTCAGGGGGTGACCAAAAACATTCAGTACTTC | CASSQGVTKNIQYF
. | TRBJ1-2 | TRBV29-1 | . | TGCAGCGTTGAGATGCCTCCTAGCTATGGCTACACCTTC | CSVEMPPSYGYTF
. | TRBJ2-7 | TRBV7-8 | . | TGTGCCAGCAGCCCTGGGCGAAAGGAGCAGTACTTC | CASSPGRKEQYF
. | TRBJ2-5 | TRBV25-1 | TRBD2 | TGTGCCAGCAGTCCTGGGACTAGCGGGGTTGAGACCCAGTACTTC | CASSPGTSGVETQYF
. | TRBJ1-2 | TRBV24-1 | . | TGTGCCACCGTTACCAGGGTGCGTCCTAACTATGGCTACACCTTC | CATVTRVRPNYGYTF
. | TRBJ2-3 | TRBV10-3 | TRBD2 | TGTGCCATCGGAGGGCTAGCGGGGGCAGATACGCAGTATTTT | CAIGGLAGADTQYF
. | TRBJ1-1 | TRBV28 | . | TGTGCCAGCAGTTTATACGGGATGAACACTGAAGCTTTCTTT | CASSLYGMNTEAFF
. | TRBJ2-2 | TRBV5-5 | TRBD2 | TGTGCCAGCAGCTTGATCGGGCTAGCGGGGGGGATCGCCGGGGAGCTGTTTTTT | CASSLIGLAGGIAGELFF
few | TRBJ2-5 | TRBV18 | . | TGTGCCAGCTCACGGACTAACCCGTCCGGGGAGACCCAGTACTTC | CASSRTNPSGETQYF
. | TRBJ2-7 | TRBV5-1 | TRBD1 | TGCGCCAGCAGCCCGACTTCCGGACAGGGCACCTACGAGCAGTACTTC | CASSPTSGQGTYEQYF
. | TRBJ2-1 | TRBV11-3 | . | TGTGCCAGCAGCTTACACAGTAACAATGAGCAGTTCTTC | CASSLHSNNEQFF
. | TRBJ1-5 | TRBV6-1 | . | TGTGCCAGCAGTGATACAGGGAAGCAGCCCCAGCATTTT | CASSDTGKQPQHF
. | TRBJ2-1 | TRBV14 | . | TGTGCCAGCAGCCATTCCCTCACGGGTGAGCAGTTCTTC | CASSHSLTGEQFF
. | TRBJ1-4 | TRBV28 | . | TGTGCCGGTGCACCAGCAACTAATGAAAAACTGTTTTTT | CAGAPATNEKLFF
. | TRBJ2-5 | TRBV5-1 | TRBD2 | TGCGCCAGCAGCCTTCGACTAGCGGAGTACCAAGAGACCCAGTACTTC | CASSLRLAEYQETQYF
. | TRBJ2-1 | TRBV15 | . | TGTGCCACCTCGGATGGCGGGGCTTGGAATGAGCAGTTCTTC | CATSDGGAWNEQFF
once | TRBJ1-1 | TRBV13 | . | TGTGCCAGCAGCTTAGGCAGGTCATATCCCCAAGCTTTCTTT | CASSLGRSYPQAFF
. | TRBJ2-1 | TRBV5-1 | . | TGCGCCAGCAGCTTGGTAGCAGGGGTCAATGAGCAGTTCTTC | CASSLVAGVNEQFF
. | TRBJ2-3 | TRBV5-3 | TRBD1 | TGTGCCAGAAGCTTGACTCCGATCCTCACAGGGGCGGCAGGCACAGATACGCAGTATTTT | CARSLTPILTGAAGTDTQYF
few | TRBJ2-7 | TRBV5-4 | TRBD2 | TGTGCCAGCAGCTTCCGGGGGGACCTCTACGAGCAGTACTTC | CASSFRGDLYEQYF
. | TRBJ2-5 | TRBV11-1 | . | TGTGCCAGCAGCATGGACAAGTACCAAGAGACCCAGTACTTC | CASSMDKYQETQYF
. | TRBJ2-5 | TRBV3-1/TRBV3-2 | . | TGTGCCAGCAGCCAAGGCTCTACCTCAGGGGAGACCCAGTACTTC | CASSQGSTSGETQYF
. | TRBJ2-1 | TRBV28 | TRBD1 | TGTGCCAGCAGTTTGGGGACAGGGGGGTTGGATGAGCAGTTCTTC | CASSLGTGGLDEQFF
once | TRBJ2-5 | TRBV7-2 | TRBD2 | TGTGCCAGCAGCTTTAGCTCTAGCGGGAGGGCCAGGGGAGAGACCCAGTACTTC | CASSFSSSGRARGETQYF
few | TRBJ2-1 | TRBV9 | TRBD2 | TGTGCCAGCAGCCCCCGAGGGCTAGCGGGGTCAGGGGAGCAGTTCTTC | CASSPRGLAGSGEQFF
. | TRBJ1-4 | TRBV30 | . | TGTGCCTGGAGTTCCCAGGGGTCTGGAGTGGAAAAACTGTTTTTT | CAWSSQGSGVEKLFF
. | TRBJ2-1 | TRBV30 | TRBD2 | TGTGCCTGGAGCGGAGGCGTCAGGACTAGCGGGAGTATGGATGAGCAGTTCTTC | CAWSGGVRTSGSMDEQFF
. | TRBJ2-3 | TRBV28 | TRBD2 | TGTGCCAGCAGTTCGGAGCGGGAGAGCACAGATACGCAGTATTTT | CASSSERESTDTQYF
. | TRBJ2-3 | TRBV30 | . | TGTGCCTCTGGACAGCCGACAGATACGCAGTATTTT | CASGQPTDTQYF
. | TRBJ2-1 | TRBV12-3/TRBV12-4 | . | TGTGCCAGCAGTTTAGAGAGGAATGAGCAGTTCTTC | CASSLERNEQFF
. | TRBJ1-2 | TRBV7-6 | TRBD1 | TGTGCCAGCAGCTTACTTACAGGGGACTATGGCTACACCTTC | CASSLLTGDYGYTF
. | TRBJ1-6 | TRBV6-5 | . | TGTGCCAGCAGGTCAAATTCACCCCTCCACTTT | CASRSNSPLHF
. | TRBJ1-1 | TRBV7-9 | . | TGTGCCAGCAGCTCTATATACGGGATCCGCCTTGGCGAAGCTTTCTTT | CASSSIYGIRLGEAFF
. | TRBJ2-7 | TRBV7-2 | TRBD2 | TGTGCCAGCAGCTACCCCGGGACTAGCGCCATCCTGGAGGTCCACGAGCAGTACTTC | CASSYPGTSAILEVHEQYF
. | TRBJ2-3 | TRBV7-6 | . | TGTGCCAGCAGCAATAGCGGAGGGACTAGCACAGATACGCAGTATTTT | CASSNSGGTSTDTQYF
few | TRBJ1-2 | TRBV11-3 | TRBD1 | TGTGCCAGCAGGGACAGGGACGATGGCTACACCTTC | CASRDRDDGYTF
. | TRBJ1-3 | TRBV9 | . | TGTGCCAGCAGCGTAGGAGGAGGTGGAAACACCATATATTTT | CASSVGGGGNTIYF
. | TRBJ1-4 | TRBV19 | . | TGTGCCAGTAGTTTCCTTGTGGGGCAAGTGGAAAAACTGTTTTTT | CASSFLVGQVEKLFF
. | TRBJ1-2 | TRBV7-2 | TRBD1 | TGTGCCAGCAGCTTCGGCAGGGGGCCTCACTATGGCTACACCTTC | CASSFGRGPHYGYTF